This T cell receptor (beta chain) was sequenced during a study of Tregs in tolerant kidney transplant recipients. Sequencing was performed with immunoSEQ multiplex PCR; in TCRdb, only in-frame clones are kept and a portion is missing. The table includes over 50,000 clones, 83% detected once. The germline V and J ends were trimmed by 9 bases and 5 bases, with 22 bases remaining between them. The CDR3 loop spans 15 amino acids. In germline, CDR1 is SNHLY, CDR2 FYNNEI. Unstimulated regulatory T cells (CD4+CD25+CD127-), CD4+CD25- non-regulatory cells, CD4 and CD8 cells were FACS-sorted from thawed PBMCs.

Sequencing was carried out using CD4+ T cells from blood. This receptor was identified in a human donor in good health. This chain connects TRBV2 to TRBJ1-2; tentatively, D is TRBD1 (5 bases). In nucleotides, the CDR3 is TGTGCCAGTAAGGGGAACGCGGGGGAGATATATGGCTACACCTTC. Translating gives CASKGNAGEIYGYTF.